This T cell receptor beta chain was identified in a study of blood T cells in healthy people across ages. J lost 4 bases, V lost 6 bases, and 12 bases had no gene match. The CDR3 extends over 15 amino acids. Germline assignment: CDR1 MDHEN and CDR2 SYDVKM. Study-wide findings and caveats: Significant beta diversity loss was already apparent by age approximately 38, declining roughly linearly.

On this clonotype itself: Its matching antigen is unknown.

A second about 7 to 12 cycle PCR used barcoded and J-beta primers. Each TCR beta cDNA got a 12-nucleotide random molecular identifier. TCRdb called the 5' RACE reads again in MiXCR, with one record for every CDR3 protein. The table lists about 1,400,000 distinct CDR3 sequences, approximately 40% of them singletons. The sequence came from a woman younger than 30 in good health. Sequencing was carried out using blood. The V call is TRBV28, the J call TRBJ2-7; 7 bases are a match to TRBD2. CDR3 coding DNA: TGTGCCAGCAGCTACCAGCGGGGCCTCGGGTACGAGCAGTACTTC. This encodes CASSYQRGLGYEQYF.